This T cell receptor (beta chain) was captured in a study of OX40 agonist ivuxolimab in advanced cancers. Deletions cut 2 bases from V and 3 bases from J, with 8 bases between. The CDR3 runs to 14 residues. Germline assignment: CDR1 SEHNR and CDR2 FQNEAQ (reference sequence). Measured with immunoSEQ multiplex PCR; TCRdb has only the in-frame clones, and not every one. In the table there are approximately 60,000 clones, over 80% of which are singletons. The sequencing used CD4+ or CD8+ T cells sorted from blood, collected in a trial of the OX40 agonist ivuxolimab. The chain combines TRBV7-9 with TRBJ2-1, with D unclear. The source of this sequence is an adult with an advanced solid tumor such as melanoma, head and neck, liver or kidney cancer. The CDR3 region has the DNA TGTGCCAGCAGCTTAAGTCTCCTCTACAATGAGCAGTTCTTC. Protein: CASSLSLLYNEQFF. Drawing the rest from reference TRBV7-9 and TRBJ2-1, the complete variable domain is DTGVSQNPRHKITKRGQNVTFRCDPISEHNRLYWYRQTLGQGPEFLTYFQNEAQLEKSRLLSDRFSAERPKGSFSTLEIQRTEQGDSAMYLCASSLSLLYNEQFFGPGTRLTVL.